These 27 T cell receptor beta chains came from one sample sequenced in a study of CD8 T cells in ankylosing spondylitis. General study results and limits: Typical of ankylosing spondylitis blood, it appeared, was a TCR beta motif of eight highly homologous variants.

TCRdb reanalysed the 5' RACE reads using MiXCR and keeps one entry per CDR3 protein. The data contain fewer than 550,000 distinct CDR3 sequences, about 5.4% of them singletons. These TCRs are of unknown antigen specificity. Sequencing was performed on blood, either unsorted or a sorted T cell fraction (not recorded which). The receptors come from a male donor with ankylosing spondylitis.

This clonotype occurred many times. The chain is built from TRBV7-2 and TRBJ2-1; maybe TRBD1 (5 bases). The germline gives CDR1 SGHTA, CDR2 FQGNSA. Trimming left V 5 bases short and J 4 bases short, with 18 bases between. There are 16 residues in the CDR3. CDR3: CASSLITGLRYNEQFF. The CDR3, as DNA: TGTGCCAGCAGCCTCATCACAGGTTTACGGTACAATGAGCAGTTCTTC. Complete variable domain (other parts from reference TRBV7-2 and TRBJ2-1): GAGVSQSPSNKVTEKGKDVELRCDPISGHTALYWYRQSLGQGLEFLIYFQGNSAPDKSGLPSDRFSAERTGGSVSTLTIQRTQQEDSAVYLCASSLITGLRYNEQFFGPGTRLTVL.

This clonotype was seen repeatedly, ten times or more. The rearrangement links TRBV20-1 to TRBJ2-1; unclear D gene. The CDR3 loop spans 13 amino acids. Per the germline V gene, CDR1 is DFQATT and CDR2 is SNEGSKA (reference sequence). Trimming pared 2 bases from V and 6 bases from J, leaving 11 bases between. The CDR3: CSARSGNRNEQFF. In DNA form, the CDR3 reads TGCAGTGCTAGAAGTGGCAACCGCAATGAGCAGTTCTTC.

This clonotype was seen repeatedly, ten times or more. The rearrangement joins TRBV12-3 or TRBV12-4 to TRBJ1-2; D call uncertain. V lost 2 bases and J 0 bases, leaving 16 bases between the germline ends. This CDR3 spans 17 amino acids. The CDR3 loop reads CASSLRQTMLANYGYTF. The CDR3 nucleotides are TGTGCCAGCAGTTTACGGCAGACAATGCTAGCTAACTATGGCTACACCTTC.

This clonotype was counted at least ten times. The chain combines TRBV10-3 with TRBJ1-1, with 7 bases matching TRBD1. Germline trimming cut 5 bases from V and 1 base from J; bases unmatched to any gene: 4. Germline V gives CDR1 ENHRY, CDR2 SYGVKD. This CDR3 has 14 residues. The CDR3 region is CAISRQGENTEAFF. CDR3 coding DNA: TGTGCCATCAGTCGTCAGGGGGAGAACACTGAAGCTTTCTTT.

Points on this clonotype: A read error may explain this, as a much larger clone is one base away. DNA of the CDR3: TGTGCCAGCGGCCCCGGGACCGGTCGGTACGAGCAGTACTTC. The encoded protein is CASGPGTGRYEQYF. The rearrangement joins TRBV5-6 to TRBJ2-7; D may be TRBD1 or TRBD2 (5 bases each). Per germline, CDR1 SGHDT and CDR2 YYEEEE. The CDR3 spans 14 residues. The germline V and J ends were trimmed by 7 bases and 4 bases, with 18 bases remaining between them.

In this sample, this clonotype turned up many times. The CDR3 loop reads CASSLSGARNTDTQYF. DNA of the CDR3: TGTGCCAGCAGCTTATCAGGGGCACGGAACACAGATACGCAGTATTTT. J is TRBJ2-3 and V is TRBV7-2; possible D gene TRBD1, 6 bases. The V and J ends lost 2 bases and 2 bases respectively, with 14 bases between them. The CDR3 has 16 amino acids. The germline gives CDR1 SGHTA, CDR2 FQGNSA. Based on the CDR3 plus reference TRBV7-2 and TRBJ2-3, the full variable domain is GAGVSQSPSNKVTEKGKDVELRCDPISGHTALYWYRQSLGQGLEFLIYFQGNSAPDKSGLPSDRFSAERTGGSVSTLTIQRTQQEDSAVYLCASSLSGARNTDTQYFGPGTRLTVL.

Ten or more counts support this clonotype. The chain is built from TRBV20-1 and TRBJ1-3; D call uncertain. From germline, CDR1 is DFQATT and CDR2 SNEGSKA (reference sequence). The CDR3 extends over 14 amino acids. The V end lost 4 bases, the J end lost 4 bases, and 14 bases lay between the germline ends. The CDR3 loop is CSATSVGEGNTIYF. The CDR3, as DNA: TGCAGTGCTACCAGTGTGGGTGAGGGAAACACCATATATTTT.

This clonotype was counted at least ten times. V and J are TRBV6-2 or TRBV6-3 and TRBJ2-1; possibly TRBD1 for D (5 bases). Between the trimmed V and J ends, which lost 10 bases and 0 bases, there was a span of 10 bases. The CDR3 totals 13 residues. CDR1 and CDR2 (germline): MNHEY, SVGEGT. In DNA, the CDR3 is TGTGCCACCCGACAGAGCTCCTACAATGAGCAGTTCTTC. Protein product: CATRQSSYNEQFF.

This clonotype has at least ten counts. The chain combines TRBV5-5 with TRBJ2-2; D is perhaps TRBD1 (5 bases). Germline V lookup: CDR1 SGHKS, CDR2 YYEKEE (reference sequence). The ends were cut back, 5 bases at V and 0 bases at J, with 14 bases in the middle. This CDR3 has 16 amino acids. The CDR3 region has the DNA TGTGCCAGCAGATATCTGACAGTTGCGAACACCGGGGAGCTGTTTTTT. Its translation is CASRYLTVANTGELFF.

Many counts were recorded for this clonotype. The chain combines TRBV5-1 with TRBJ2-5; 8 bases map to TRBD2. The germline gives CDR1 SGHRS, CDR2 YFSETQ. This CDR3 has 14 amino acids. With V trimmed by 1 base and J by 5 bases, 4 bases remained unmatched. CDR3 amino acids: CASSLLPGGETQYF. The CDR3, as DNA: TGCGCCAGCAGCTTGTTACCGGGGGGGGAGACCCAGTACTTC.

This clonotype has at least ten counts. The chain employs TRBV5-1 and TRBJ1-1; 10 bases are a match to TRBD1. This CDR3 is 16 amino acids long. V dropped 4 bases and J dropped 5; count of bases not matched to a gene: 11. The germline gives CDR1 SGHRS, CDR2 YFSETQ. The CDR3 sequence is CASSLGFGQGETEAFF. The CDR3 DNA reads TGCGCCAGCAGCCTGGGGTTCGGACAGGGGGAAACTGAAGCTTTCTTT.

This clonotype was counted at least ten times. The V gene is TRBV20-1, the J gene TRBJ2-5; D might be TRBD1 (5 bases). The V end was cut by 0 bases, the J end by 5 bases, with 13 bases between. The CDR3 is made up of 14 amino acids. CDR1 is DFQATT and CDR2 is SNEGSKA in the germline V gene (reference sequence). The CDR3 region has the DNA TGCAGTGCTAGAGATCTGGACACCCCCGAGACCCAGTACTTC. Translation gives CSARDLDTPETQYF.

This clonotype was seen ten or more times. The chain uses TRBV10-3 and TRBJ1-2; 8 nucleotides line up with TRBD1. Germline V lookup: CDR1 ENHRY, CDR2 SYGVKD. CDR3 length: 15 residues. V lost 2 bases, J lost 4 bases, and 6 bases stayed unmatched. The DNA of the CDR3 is TGTGCCATCAGTGAGACGACAGGGGCTCGCTATGGCTACACCTTC. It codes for CAISETTGARYGYTF.

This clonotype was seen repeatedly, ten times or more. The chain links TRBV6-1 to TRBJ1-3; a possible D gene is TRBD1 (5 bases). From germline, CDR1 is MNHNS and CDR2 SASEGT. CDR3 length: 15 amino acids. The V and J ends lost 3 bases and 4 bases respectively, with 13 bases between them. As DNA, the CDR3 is TGTGCCAGCAGTGACCGACAGTTCTACGGAAACACCATATATTTT. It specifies CASSDRQFYGNTIYF.

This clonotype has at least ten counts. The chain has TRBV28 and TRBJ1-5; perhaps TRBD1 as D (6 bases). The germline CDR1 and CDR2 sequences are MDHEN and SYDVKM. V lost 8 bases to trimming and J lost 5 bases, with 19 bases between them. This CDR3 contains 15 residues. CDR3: CASLFGGRGYQPQHF. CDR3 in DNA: TGTGCCAGCCTCTTCGGAGGCAGGGGATATCAGCCCCAGCATTTT.

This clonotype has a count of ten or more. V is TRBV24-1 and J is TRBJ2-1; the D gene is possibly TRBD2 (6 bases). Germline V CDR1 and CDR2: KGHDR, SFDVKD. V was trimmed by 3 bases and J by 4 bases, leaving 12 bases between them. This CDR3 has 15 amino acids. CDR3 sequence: CATSDTSGFYNEQFF. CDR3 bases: TGTGCCACCAGTGATACGAGCGGGTTTTACAATGAGCAGTTCTTC.

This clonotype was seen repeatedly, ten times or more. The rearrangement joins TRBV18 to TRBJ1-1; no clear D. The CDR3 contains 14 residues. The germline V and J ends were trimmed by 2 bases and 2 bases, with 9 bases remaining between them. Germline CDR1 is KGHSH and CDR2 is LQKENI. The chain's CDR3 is CASSPGIFNTEAFF. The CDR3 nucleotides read TGTGCCAGCTCACCAGGCATCTTCAACACTGAAGCTTTCTTT.

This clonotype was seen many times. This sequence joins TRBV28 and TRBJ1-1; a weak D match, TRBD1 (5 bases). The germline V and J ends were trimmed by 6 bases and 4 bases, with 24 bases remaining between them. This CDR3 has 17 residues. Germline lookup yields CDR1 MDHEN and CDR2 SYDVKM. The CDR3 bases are TGTGCCAGCAGGAGGTCCGGGTACAGGACATGGGGCACTGAAGCTTTCTTT. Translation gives CASRRSGYRTWGTEAFF.

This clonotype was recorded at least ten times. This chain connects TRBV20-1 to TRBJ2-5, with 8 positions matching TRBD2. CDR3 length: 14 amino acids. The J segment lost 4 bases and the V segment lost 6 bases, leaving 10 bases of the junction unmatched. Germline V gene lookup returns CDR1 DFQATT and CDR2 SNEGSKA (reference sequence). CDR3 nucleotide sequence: TGCAGTGCCCATCCAGCGGGGGACCCAGAGACCCAGTACTTC. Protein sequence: CSAHPAGDPETQYF.

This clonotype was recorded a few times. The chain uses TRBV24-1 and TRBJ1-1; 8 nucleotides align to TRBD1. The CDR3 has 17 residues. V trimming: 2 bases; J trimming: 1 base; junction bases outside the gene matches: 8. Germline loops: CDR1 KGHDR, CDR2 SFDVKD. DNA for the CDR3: TGTGCCACCAGTGATTCAGGGGGCTACTCATCGAACACTGAAGCTTTCTTT. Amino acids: CATSDSGGYSSNTEAFF.

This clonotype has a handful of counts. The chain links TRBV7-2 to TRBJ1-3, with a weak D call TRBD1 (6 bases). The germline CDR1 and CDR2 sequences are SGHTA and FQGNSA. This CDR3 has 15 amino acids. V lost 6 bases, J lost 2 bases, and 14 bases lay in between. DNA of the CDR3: TGTGCCAGCAGTCCCAGGGGAGGAACTGGAAACACCATATATTTT. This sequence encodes CASSPRGGTGNTIYF. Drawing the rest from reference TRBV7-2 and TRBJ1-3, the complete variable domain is GAGVSQSPSNKVTEKGKDVELRCDPISGHTALYWYRQSLGQGLEFLIYFQGNSAPDKSGLPSDRFSAERTGGSVSTLTIQRTQQEDSAVYLCASSPRGGTGNTIYFGEGSWLTVV.

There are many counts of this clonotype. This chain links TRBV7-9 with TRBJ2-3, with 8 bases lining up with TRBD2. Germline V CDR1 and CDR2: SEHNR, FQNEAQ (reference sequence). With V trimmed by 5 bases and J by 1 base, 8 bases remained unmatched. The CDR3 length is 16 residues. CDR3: CASSPWTAGGTDTQYF. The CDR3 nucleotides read TGTGCCAGCAGCCCTTGGACAGCGGGAGGCACAGATACGCAGTATTTT. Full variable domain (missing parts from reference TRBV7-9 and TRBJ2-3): DTGVSQNPRHKITKRGQNVTFRCDPISEHNRLYWYRQTLGQGPEFLTYFQNEAQLEKSRLLSDRFSAERPKGSFSTLEIQRTEQGDSAMYLCASSPWTAGGTDTQYFGPGTRLTVL.

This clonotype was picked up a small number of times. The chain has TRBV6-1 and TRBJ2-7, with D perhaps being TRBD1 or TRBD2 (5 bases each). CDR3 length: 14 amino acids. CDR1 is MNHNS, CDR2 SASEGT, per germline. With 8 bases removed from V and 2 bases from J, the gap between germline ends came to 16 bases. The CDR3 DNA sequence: TGTGCCAGCCGTCGGGACCTAGCCACCTACGAGCAGTACTTC. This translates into CASRRDLATYEQYF.

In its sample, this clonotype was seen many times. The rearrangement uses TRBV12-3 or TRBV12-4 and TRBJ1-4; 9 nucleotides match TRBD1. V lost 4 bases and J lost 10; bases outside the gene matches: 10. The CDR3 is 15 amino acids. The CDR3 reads CASSSPGTGSGKLFF. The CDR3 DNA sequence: TGTGCCAGCAGTTCTCCCGGGACAGGGAGCGGAAAACTGTTTTTT.

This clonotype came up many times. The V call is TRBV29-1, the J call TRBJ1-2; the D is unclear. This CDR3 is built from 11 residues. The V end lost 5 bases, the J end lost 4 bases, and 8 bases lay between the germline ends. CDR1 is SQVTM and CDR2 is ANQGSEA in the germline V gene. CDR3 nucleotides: TGCAGCGTTCCTGAGTTCTATGGCTACACCTTC. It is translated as CSVPEFYGYTF.

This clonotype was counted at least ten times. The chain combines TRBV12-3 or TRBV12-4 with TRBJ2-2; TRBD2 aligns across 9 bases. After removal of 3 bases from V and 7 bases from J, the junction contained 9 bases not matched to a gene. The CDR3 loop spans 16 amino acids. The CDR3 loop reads CASSLALAGYSGELFF. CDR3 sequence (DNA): TGTGCCAGCAGTTTGGCTCTAGCGGGATACAGCGGGGAGCTGTTTTTT.

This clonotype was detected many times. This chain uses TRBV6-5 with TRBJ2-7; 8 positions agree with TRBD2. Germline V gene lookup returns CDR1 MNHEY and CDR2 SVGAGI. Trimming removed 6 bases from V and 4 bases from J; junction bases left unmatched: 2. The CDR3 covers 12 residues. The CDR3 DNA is TGTGCCAGCAGCCGACTAGCGTACGAGCAGTACTTC. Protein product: CASSRLAYEQYF.